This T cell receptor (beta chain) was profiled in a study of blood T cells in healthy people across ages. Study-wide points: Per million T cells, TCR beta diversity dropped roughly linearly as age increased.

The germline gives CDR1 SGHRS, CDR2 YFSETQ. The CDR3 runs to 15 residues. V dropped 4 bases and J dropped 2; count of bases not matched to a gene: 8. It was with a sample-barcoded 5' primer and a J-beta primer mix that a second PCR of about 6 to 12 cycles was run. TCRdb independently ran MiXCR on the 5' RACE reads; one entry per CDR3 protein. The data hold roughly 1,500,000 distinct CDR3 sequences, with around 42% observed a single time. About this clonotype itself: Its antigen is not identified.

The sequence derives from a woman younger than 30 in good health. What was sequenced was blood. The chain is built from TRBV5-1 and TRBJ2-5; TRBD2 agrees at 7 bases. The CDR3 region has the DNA TGCGCCAGCAGCGTAAACATAGCGGGTCAAGAGACCCAGTACTTC. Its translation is CASSVNIAGQETQYF.